One and the same sample provided the 21 T cell receptor beta chains below, sequenced in a study of beta chain features in type 1 diabetes. Broader study findings: Across all four CD4+ subsets, people with type 1 diabetes showed modestly shorter TCRB CDR3s.

The antigens for these receptors are not known. As every portion of the isolated RNA was reverse transcribed, the sequencing read expressed TCRB transcripts. The protocol was immunoSEQ multiplex PCR, while the TCRdb copy is restricted to in-frame clones and leaves out a portion. The sample lists about 650,000 clones, 9.5% to 15% occurring once. What was sequenced was naive CD4+ T cells from blood. The source is a man aged 30 to 45 with type 1 diabetes.

This clone was counted only a few times. The chain carries TRBV5-1 and TRBJ1-2, with D uncertain. CDR3 size: 12 residues. The V gene lost 1 base and the J gene lost 6 bases, with 7 bases spanning the gap. In germline, CDR1 is SGHRS, CDR2 YFSETQ. CDR3 loop: CASSLSQNGYTF. The CDR3 bases are TGCGCCAGCAGCTTGTCCCAGAATGGCTACACCTTC. Filled out from reference TRBV5-1 and TRBJ1-2, the complete variable domain reads KAGVTQTPRYLIKTRGQQVTLSCSPISGHRSVSWYQQTPGQGLQFLFEYFSETQRNKGNFPGRFSGRQFSNSRSEMNVSTLELGDSALYLCASSLSQNGYTFGSGTRLTVV.

The rearrangement joins TRBV2 to TRBJ1-5; maybe TRBD1 (5 bases). V dropped 3 bases and J dropped 2 bases, with 14 bases sitting between them. The CDR3 contains 16 residues. The germline V gene encodes CDR1 SNHLY and CDR2 FYNNEI. CDR3 DNA: TGTGCCAGCAGTGAGCGGGGCTTGAGGGGCAATCAGCCCCAGCATTTT. This codes for CASSERGLRGNQPQHF.

This clone was observed a few times. The chain combines TRBV4-3 with TRBJ1-6; TRBD1 matches 10 bases. The CDR3 is made up of 17 amino acids. With 3 bases clipped from V and 5 bases from J, the junction kept 7 bases outside the gene matches. Germline V gives CDR1 LGHNA, CDR2 YSLEER. The CDR3 loop reads CASSQSVTGGNNSPLHF. Written as DNA, the CDR3 is TGCGCCAGCAGCCAGTCCGTGACAGGGGGCAATAATTCACCCCTCCACTTT.

The chain is built from TRBV15 and TRBJ2-3; D is perhaps TRBD1 or TRBD2 (5 bases each). CDR3 size: 14 residues. CDR1 is LNHNV and CDR2 is YYDKDF in the germline V gene (reference sequence). Trimming stripped 1 base from V and 3 bases from J, with 8 bases between. The CDR3 region has the DNA TGTGCCACCAGCAGAGCGGGACCTACAGATACGCAGTATTTT. It codes for CATSRAGPTDTQYF.

This clone was detected only a few times. This chain joins TRBV6-5 and TRBJ2-3, with 7 positions matching TRBD1. CDR3 length: 15 amino acids. After removal of 6 bases from V and 1 base from J, the junction contained 7 bases not matched to a gene. Germline assignment: CDR1 MNHEY and CDR2 SVGAGI. CDR3 in DNA: TGTGCCAGCAGCGTAACAGGGGTCGGCACAGATACGCAGTATTTT. This gives the protein CASSVTGVGTDTQYF.

The chain joins TRBV28 to TRBJ2-7; 10 bases fit TRBD1. This CDR3 has 14 amino acids. Germline V gene lookup returns CDR1 MDHEN and CDR2 SYDVKM. Unmatched junction bases numbered 2, after V lost 6 bases and J lost 0 bases. Here the CDR3 DNA reads TGTGCCAGCAGAGGACAGGGGGTCTCCTACGAGCAGTACTTC. This gives the protein CASRGQGVSYEQYF.

The chain joins TRBV15 to TRBJ1-5; weak D call: TRBD1 (5 bases). Germline CDR1 LNHNV, CDR2 YYDKDF (reference sequence). This CDR3 contains 14 residues. The V gene lost 0 bases and the J gene lost 8 bases, with 11 bases spanning the gap. The CDR3 here is CATSREQGIEPQHF. Written as DNA, the CDR3 is TGTGCCACCAGCAGAGAGCAGGGTATTGAGCCCCAGCATTTT.

This clone was seen only a few times. V and J are TRBV19 and TRBJ1-1; D is perhaps TRBD1 (6 bases). Between the trimmed V and J ends, which lost 2 bases and 1 base, there was a span of 14 bases. The CDR3 contains 16 residues. Germline CDR1 reads LNHDA; CDR2 reads SQIVND (reference sequence). The CDR3 spells CASSIYSRQANTEAFF. CDR3 DNA sequence: TGTGCCAGTAGTATATATTCGAGACAGGCGAACACTGAAGCTTTCTTT.

The rearrangement joins TRBV30 to TRBJ1-3; unclear D gene. The V and J ends lost 0 bases and 0 bases respectively, with 12 bases between them. Germline CDR1 and CDR2: GTSNPN and SVGIG (reference sequence). There are 16 residues in the CDR3. DNA of the CDR3: TGTGCCTGGAGTGTACGCAGGTCAGGCTCTGGAAACACCATATATTTT. Protein sequence: CAWSVRRSGSGNTIYF.

The chain is built from TRBV27 and TRBJ1-6, with 9 bases matching TRBD1. The CDR3 extends over 15 amino acids. CDR1 and CDR2 from the germline V gene are MNHEY and SMNVEV (reference sequence). After removal of 3 bases from V and 11 bases from J, the junction contained 8 bases not matched to a gene. DNA of the CDR3: TGTGCCAGCAGTTTGTTGGGACAGGGCATTACACCCCTCCACTTT. This gives the protein CASSLLGQGITPLHF.

The chain joins TRBV7-2 to TRBJ2-1; D unclear. Germline V gene lookup returns CDR1 SGHTA and CDR2 FQGNSA. The CDR3 extends over 15 amino acids. V was cut by 2 bases and J by 5 bases, with 13 bases left in between. The CDR3 reads CASSLMSSGDNEQFF. CDR3 sequence (DNA): TGTGCCAGCAGCTTAATGTCCTCTGGGGACAATGAGCAGTTCTTC.

This clone was detected a few times. The CDR3 region is CAIDRGRGTEAFF. CDR3 DNA sequence: TGTGCCATCGACAGGGGGCGAGGGACTGAAGCTTTCTTT. V gene TRBV10-3 combines with J gene TRBJ1-1; 10 bases line up with TRBD1. This CDR3 spans 13 amino acids. The germline gives CDR1 ENHRY, CDR2 SYGVKD. V gave up 8 bases and J gave up 5 bases; unmatched junction bases: 5.

The V call is TRBV27, the J call TRBJ2-1; D uncertain. Trimming cost V 1 base and J 3 bases, with 10 bases left between them. The CDR3 extends over 15 amino acids. Germline loops: CDR1 MNHEY, CDR2 SMNVEV (reference sequence). The CDR3 protein is CASSLYQEHYNEQFF. As DNA, the CDR3 is TGTGCCAGCAGTTTATACCAGGAACACTACAATGAGCAGTTCTTC.

This clone was seen a few times. The chain couples TRBV29-1 to TRBJ2-1; no definite D call. Looked up from germline, CDR1 is SQVTM and CDR2 is ANQGSEA. The V and J ends lost 6 bases and 9 bases respectively, with 9 bases between them. CDR3 length: 10 amino acids. The CDR3 region has the DNA TGCAGCGTCGCCCTCCTTGAGCAGTTCTTC. Protein sequence: CSVALLEQFF.

This clone turned up a few times. The chain links TRBV5-1 to TRBJ2-5; weak D call: TRBD2 (7 bases). This CDR3 has 15 amino acids. V shed 4 bases and J shed 5 bases, with 18 bases lying between them. Germline V CDR1 and CDR2: SGHRS, YFSETQ. The DNA of the CDR3 is TGCGCCAGCAGCCCTCTCGCGGGGGCTCCGGAGACCCAGTACTTC. It is translated as CASSPLAGAPETQYF.

This rearrangement joins TRBV6-5 to TRBJ1-1; D may be TRBD1 (5 bases). Trimming shortened V by 8 bases and J by 5 bases, and 15 bases separated the two germline ends. The germline CDR1 and CDR2 sequences are MNHEY and SVGAGI. The length of the CDR3 is 13 residues. The CDR3 region has the DNA TGTGCCAGCGATTCAGGGTTGAGGACTGAAGCTTTCTTT. Encoded protein: CASDSGLRTEAFF.

The rearrangement uses TRBV5-1 and TRBJ2-1; no clear D gene. This CDR3 contains 14 residues. CDR1 is SGHRS and CDR2 is YFSETQ in the germline V gene. Trimming shortened V by 0 bases and J by 6 bases, and 10 bases separated the two germline ends. CDR3 loop: CASSLGSLSNEQFF. As DNA, the CDR3 is TGCGCCAGCAGCTTGGGCAGTTTAAGCAATGAGCAGTTCTTC.

To note about this clone: Relative to the germline gene, one junction end is altered; a read error may explain this. This chain connects TRBV7-7 to TRBJ2-3; 13 bases are shared with TRBD2. This CDR3 comprises 16 residues. Per the germline V gene, CDR1 is SSHAT and CDR2 is FNYEAQ (reference sequence). CDR3 bases: TGTGCTAGCAGCCGACTAGCGGGGGGCCGGGCAGATACGCAGTATTTT. Its translation is CASSRLAGGRADTQYF.

There are a few counts of this clone. The chain links TRBV29-1 to TRBJ1-4, with D tentatively TRBD1 (5 bases). Germline V gene sequence: CDR1 SQVTM, CDR2 ANQGSEA. V was cut by 4 bases and J by 5 bases, with 8 bases left in between. This CDR3 spans 12 amino acids. The CDR3 region has the DNA TGCAGCGTTGGACAGCTAAATGAAAAACTGTTTTTT. Protein product: CSVGQLNEKLFF.

This rearrangement joins TRBV30 to TRBJ1-2; D gene uncertain. The CDR3 length is 14 residues. V lost 0 bases to trimming and J lost 0 bases, with 8 bases between them. Germline CDR1 GTSNPN, CDR2 SVGIG (reference sequence). The CDR3 spells CAWSVHLSNYGYTF. DNA for the CDR3: TGTGCCTGGAGTGTACACCTCTCTAACTATGGCTACACCTTC.

This chain joins TRBV18 and TRBJ2-7, with TRBD1 matching 7 bases. The V and J ends lost 0 bases and 6 bases, in that order; junction bases with no gene match: 11. The CDR3 extends over 16 amino acids. Germline CDR1 is KGHSH and CDR2 is LQKENI. CDR3 protein: CASSPPMGQGVREQYF. In DNA form, the CDR3 reads TGTGCCAGCTCACCACCGATGGGGCAGGGGGTCCGCGAGCAGTACTTC.